The rows below give T cell receptor beta chains drawn from one sample of a study of PD-1 blockade in classical Hodgkin lymphoma. TCRdb keeps only in-frame clones here, not all; method: immunoSEQ multiplex PCR. The sample has over 7,000 clones; 75% to 80% are singletons. Sequenced material: CD4+ T cells from blood, taken at baseline. These receptor sequences come from a human donor with classical Hodgkin lymphoma. Each CDR3 is given with its conserved first and last residue. The D gene is left open where the match is weak. Size values are once, few and many counts, or a class for expanded clones, and some rows have none.

TRBV7-9	TRBJ1-1	-	-	TGTGCCAGCAGCTTAACGCGGACGGCGAACACTGAAGCTTTCTTT	CASSLTRTANTEAFF
TRBV4-2	TRBJ2-3	-	-	TGTGCCAGCAGCCAAGCACAGGCGGCAGATACGCAGTATTTT	CASSQAQAADTQYF
TRBV6-1	TRBJ2-1	-	-	TGTGCCAGCAGTGAAGGTTGGGGGAATGAGCAGTTCTTC	CASSEGWGNEQFF
TRBV5-1	TRBJ2-2	-	-	TGCGCCAGCAGCATTAGCGTAACCGGGGAGCTGTTTTTT	CASSISVTGELFF
TRBV2	TRBJ2-2	-	TRBD1	TGTGCCAGCAGTGAGCAGGGGGCTTTAGGCACCGGGGAGCTGTTTTTT	CASSEQGALGTGELFF
TRBV5-5	TRBJ1-1	-	TRBD1	TGTGCCAGCAGCTTGGATAGGGGGCTGCTTAACACTGAAGCTTTCTTT	CASSLDRGLLNTEAFF
TRBV19	TRBJ1-1	-	TRBD1	TGTGCCAGTAGTCCGAACAGGGGGAACACTGAAGCTTTCTTT	CASSPNRGNTEAFF
TRBV7-9	TRBJ2-6	few	-	TGTGCCAGCAGCTCCTGGGGTTCCGGGGCCAACGTCCTGACTTTC	CASSSWGSGANVLTF
TRBV11-3	TRBJ2-5	-	TRBD2	TGTGCCAGCAGCTTTAACCTAGCGGGTATGGGGACCCAGTACTTC	CASSFNLAGMGTQYF
TRBV11-2	TRBJ1-2	-	-	TGTGCCAGCAGCACTTCGACAGGTTACTATGGCTACACCTTC	CASSTSTGYYGYTF